The T cell receptor beta chain described here comes from a study of shared T cell receptors in the human thymus. The assay was immunoSEQ multiplex PCR, and TCRdb's table has in-frame clones only and misses some. The data hold approximately 760,000 clones, with approximately 83% observed a single time. CDR1 is ENHRY, CDR2 SYGVKD, per germline. This CDR3 has 13 residues. V dropped 8 bases and J dropped 4; count of bases not matched to a gene: 7. The same sample was also used in a study of human thymus T cells. That study adds: Related work found strong thymic repertoire overlap between unrelated individuals.

The clonotype was recovered from a girl under three years old with a congenital heart defect. The sample consisted of thymocytes. The genes are TRBV10-3 and TRBJ1-2; 7 nucleotides align to TRBD1. The CDR3 region is CAIRPTGSYGYTF. Here the CDR3 DNA reads TGTGCCATCCGCCCGACAGGGAGCTATGGCTACACCTTC.